Listed below are T cell receptor beta chains from one sample, sequenced in a study of cytomegalovirus exposure and HLA in healthy donors. The data were produced by immunoSEQ multiplex PCR, yet TCRdb's version contains in-frame clones alone and is incomplete. The sample records approximately 210,000 clones, around 86% being singletons. The specimen sequenced was PBMCs. These receptors all come from a young man in good health and CMV-seronegative. Both conserved end residues are part of each CDR3. Fields, in order: clone size, J gene, D gene, V gene, CDR3 DNA, CDR3 protein. D genes are given only for firm matches. Only some rows state a clone size, as once, few, many or a class for expanded clones.

abundance: NA
j_gene: TRBJ2-1
d_gene: TRBD2
v_gene: TRBV18
CDR3nt: TGTGCCAGCTCACCAAACAGCGGGGGTATGGGAGGAGAGCAGTTCTTC
CDR3aa: CASSPNSGGMGGEQFF

abundance: NA
j_gene: TRBJ1-1
d_gene: TRBD1
v_gene: TRBV6-1
CDR3nt: TGTGCCAGCAACCAGGGGGGCGCGAACACTGAAGCTTTCTTT
CDR3aa: CASNQGGANTEAFF

abundance: NA
j_gene: TRBJ1-4
d_gene: TRBD1
v_gene: TRBV6-1
CDR3nt: TGTGCCACTGGGGACAGGGGGCTACCTGAAGAAAAACTGTTTTTT
CDR3aa: CATGDRGLPEEKLFF

abundance: NA
j_gene: TRBJ2-3
d_gene: NA
v_gene: TRBV19
CDR3nt: TGTGCCAGTAGTAACGGACAGAGCACAGATACGCAGTATTTT
CDR3aa: CASSNGQSTDTQYF

abundance: NA
j_gene: TRBJ2-1
d_gene: NA
v_gene: TRBV7-9
CDR3nt: TGTGCCAGCAGCTTCGTCTTCTACAATGAGCAGTTCTTC
CDR3aa: CASSFVFYNEQFF

abundance: NA
j_gene: TRBJ1-6
d_gene: NA
v_gene: TRBV28
CDR3nt: TGTGCCAGCAGTTTGGGGCAGGGGAATTCACCCCTCCACTTT
CDR3aa: CASSLGQGNSPLHF

abundance: NA
j_gene: TRBJ2-7
d_gene: NA
v_gene: TRBV11-3
CDR3nt: TGTGCCAGCAGCTTACAGGGGCTGAGGGACGAGCAGTACTTC
CDR3aa: CASSLQGLRDEQYF

abundance: NA
j_gene: TRBJ2-3
d_gene: NA
v_gene: TRBV25-1
CDR3nt: TGTGCCAGCAGCGCGGGAGATACGCAGTATTTT
CDR3aa: CASSAGDTQYF

abundance: NA
j_gene: TRBJ2-3
d_gene: TRBD2
v_gene: TRBV5-1
CDR3nt: TGCGCCAGCAGCGAACGGACTAGCGGGGGTTCTACGCAGTATTTT
CDR3aa: CASSERTSGGSTQYF

abundance: once
j_gene: TRBJ1-3
d_gene: TRBD1
v_gene: TRBV6-5
CDR3nt: TGTGCCAGCAGTACCCCCGGGACAGGGAGAAACACCATATATTTT
CDR3aa: CASSTPGTGRNTIYF

abundance: NA
j_gene: TRBJ2-7
d_gene: NA
v_gene: TRBV7-9
CDR3nt: TGTGCCAGCAGCTTAGGAGGGCTTGGGGACGAGCAGTACTTC
CDR3aa: CASSLGGLGDEQYF

abundance: NA
j_gene: TRBJ2-3
d_gene: TRBD1
v_gene: TRBV25-1
CDR3nt: TGTGCCAGCAGTGAGGGACAGGGGTTGGATACGCAGTATTTT
CDR3aa: CASSEGQGLDTQYF

abundance: NA
j_gene: TRBJ2-1
d_gene: NA
v_gene: TRBV27
CDR3nt: TGTGCCAGCAGTTCTGGCCGATTGCTCGATGAGCAGTTCTTC
CDR3aa: CASSSGRLLDEQFF

abundance: NA
j_gene: TRBJ2-5
d_gene: TRBD1
v_gene: TRBV19
CDR3nt: TGTGCCAGTAGAGGACAGGCGAGTCAAGAGACCCAGTACTTC
CDR3aa: CASRGQASQETQYF

abundance: NA
j_gene: TRBJ1-1
d_gene: NA
v_gene: TRBV6-1
CDR3nt: TGTGCCAGCAGGGAGGGGAACACTGAAGCTTTCTTT
CDR3aa: CASREGNTEAFF

abundance: NA
j_gene: TRBJ1-2
d_gene: NA
v_gene: TRBV27
CDR3nt: TGTGCCAGCAGTTCAACAGGGTCGGCTAGCTATGGCTACACCTTC
CDR3aa: CASSSTGSASYGYTF

abundance: once
j_gene: TRBJ1-2
d_gene: NA
v_gene: TRBV11-3
CDR3nt: TGTGCCAGCAGCTTAGAATTCGACAGGAACTATGGCTACACCTTC
CDR3aa: CASSLEFDRNYGYTF

abundance: NA
j_gene: TRBJ2-2
d_gene: NA
v_gene: TRBV5-1
CDR3nt: TGCGCCAGCAGCCTCATGACAGATACGACCGGGGAGCTGTTTTTT
CDR3aa: CASSLMTDTTGELFF

abundance: NA
j_gene: TRBJ2-7
d_gene: NA
v_gene: TRBV18
CDR3nt: TGTGCCAGCTCCCGTGAAGGCGGGTCGAGCTCCTACGAGCAGTACTTC
CDR3aa: CASSREGGSSSYEQYF

abundance: NA
j_gene: TRBJ2-3
d_gene: TRBD2
v_gene: TRBV7-9
CDR3nt: TGTGCCAGCAGCCCCGGGACTAGCGGGGATCGTTCGGATACGCAGTATTTT
CDR3aa: CASSPGTSGDRSDTQYF

abundance: NA
j_gene: TRBJ2-2
d_gene: NA
v_gene: TRBV27
CDR3nt: TGTGCCAGCTGGCGGGACTCCGGGGAGCTGTTTTTT
CDR3aa: CASWRDSGELFF

abundance: NA
j_gene: TRBJ1-5
d_gene: TRBD1
v_gene: TRBV5-6
CDR3nt: TGTGCCAGCAGCTATGGGACAGGGCCTCAGCCCCAGCATTTT
CDR3aa: CASSYGTGPQPQHF

abundance: NA
j_gene: TRBJ1-5
d_gene: NA
v_gene: TRBV2
CDR3nt: TGTGCCAGCAGGGACATGGGCGTGAGAGTCCAGCCCCAGCATTTT
CDR3aa: CASRDMGVRVQPQHF

abundance: NA
j_gene: TRBJ2-1
d_gene: NA
v_gene: TRBV9
CDR3nt: TGTGCCAGCAGCACCTATGCCCCCAGGGGAGCGATCCACAATGAGCAGTTCTTC
CDR3aa: CASSTYAPRGAIHNEQFF

abundance: NA
j_gene: TRBJ1-1
d_gene: NA
v_gene: TRBV19
CDR3nt: TGTGCCAGTAGAACCGGGACATTATTCGCTGAAGCTTTCTTT
CDR3aa: CASRTGTLFAEAFF

abundance: NA
j_gene: TRBJ1-5
d_gene: NA
v_gene: TRBV7-2
CDR3nt: TGTGCCAGCAGCCGAACCCCCGGGAGCAATCAGCCCCAGCATTTT
CDR3aa: CASSRTPGSNQPQHF

abundance: NA
j_gene: TRBJ2-7
d_gene: NA
v_gene: TRBV11-3
CDR3nt: TGTGCCAGCAGCTTAGCAGTGGGGGCGGGAGCTGGCGAGCAGTACTTC
CDR3aa: CASSLAVGAGAGEQYF

abundance: NA
j_gene: TRBJ2-4
d_gene: TRBD2
v_gene: TRBV18
CDR3nt: TGTGCCAGCTCACCCCCGACTAGCTTGTACATTCAGTACTTC
CDR3aa: CASSPPTSLYIQYF

abundance: NA
j_gene: TRBJ2-3
d_gene: NA
v_gene: TRBV19
CDR3nt: TGTGCCAGTAGTATTTACAGCCCTAGCACAGATACGCAGTATTTT
CDR3aa: CASSIYSPSTDTQYF

abundance: NA
j_gene: TRBJ2-5
d_gene: TRBD2
v_gene: TRBV9
CDR3nt: TGTGCCAGCACCGCCTCCGGACTAGCGGAAGAGACCCAGTACTTC
CDR3aa: CASTASGLAEETQYF

abundance: NA
j_gene: TRBJ2-7
d_gene: TRBD1
v_gene: TRBV5-4
CDR3nt: TGTGCCAGCAGCTTGGGGGGACAGTTCTTGGCCGAGCAGTACTTC
CDR3aa: CASSLGGQFLAEQYF

abundance: once
j_gene: TRBJ1-5
d_gene: TRBD1
v_gene: TRBV6-1
CDR3nt: TGTGCCAGCAGTGAAGCCAATTTGGGGACAGGCCCCCAGCATTTT
CDR3aa: CASSEANLGTGPQHF

abundance: NA
j_gene: TRBJ2-1
d_gene: TRBD2
v_gene: TRBV5-1
CDR3nt: TGCGCCACTCTACTTGGGGGGGAGGAGTTCTTC
CDR3aa: CATLLGGEEFF

abundance: NA
j_gene: TRBJ2-3
d_gene: TRBD2
v_gene: TRBV5-1
CDR3nt: TGCGCCAGCCTTCCCGGGACTACAAGCACAGATACGCAGTATTTT
CDR3aa: CASLPGTTSTDTQYF

abundance: NA
j_gene: TRBJ2-3
d_gene: TRBD2
v_gene: TRBV15
CDR3nt: TGTGCCACCAGCTCAGAGTGGCTAGCGGGACTCAGGGATACGCAGTATTTT
CDR3aa: CATSSEWLAGLRDTQYF

abundance: NA
j_gene: TRBJ1-1
d_gene: NA
v_gene: TRBV27
CDR3nt: TGTGCCAGCATAGCTGGCAGAGGACTGACGAACACTGAAGCTTTCTTT
CDR3aa: CASIAGRGLTNTEAFF

abundance: few
j_gene: TRBJ1-4
d_gene: NA
v_gene: TRBV30
CDR3nt: TGTGCCTGGAGTGTACGGCTGGGGAGGGCAACAAGGACTAATGAAAAACTGTTTTTT
CDR3aa: CAWSVRLGRATRTNEKLFF

abundance: NA
j_gene: TRBJ2-7
d_gene: TRBD1
v_gene: TRBV4-1
CDR3nt: TGCGCCAGCAGCCTGGGGACAGGGTCCTACGAGCAGTACTTC
CDR3aa: CASSLGTGSYEQYF

abundance: NA
j_gene: TRBJ2-7
d_gene: NA
v_gene: TRBV28
CDR3nt: TGTGCCAGCAGTCTTCCCCCCCCGTGGAGGGAATACGAGCAGTACTTC
CDR3aa: CASSLPPPWREYEQYF

abundance: NA
j_gene: TRBJ1-1
d_gene: TRBD1
v_gene: TRBV29-1
CDR3nt: TGCAGCTTGGGTGAGGGGGCGAACACTGAAGCTTTCTTT
CDR3aa: CSLGEGANTEAFF

abundance: NA
j_gene: TRBJ2-7
d_gene: TRBD2
v_gene: TRBV7-6
CDR3nt: TGTGCCAGCAGCTTAGCGCTCCGCGGGGGCGAGCAGTACTTC
CDR3aa: CASSLALRGGEQYF

abundance: NA
j_gene: TRBJ1-1
d_gene: NA
v_gene: TRBV15
CDR3nt: TGTGCCACCAGCAGAGCAGGACACCCAGAGGCTTTCTTT
CDR3aa: CATSRAGHPEAFF

abundance: once
j_gene: TRBJ1-6
d_gene: NA
v_gene: TRBV2
CDR3nt: TGTGCCAGCAGAATTGCCTTCCGGGGTTCCGGGAATTCACCCCTCCACTTT
CDR3aa: CASRIAFRGSGNSPLHF

abundance: NA
j_gene: TRBJ2-3
d_gene: TRBD2
v_gene: TRBV5-1
CDR3nt: TGCGCCAGCAGCTTCCGGGACTATATTAGCACAGATACGCAGTATTTT
CDR3aa: CASSFRDYISTDTQYF

abundance: NA
j_gene: TRBJ2-2
d_gene: NA
v_gene: TRBV5-5
CDR3nt: TGTGCCAGCAGCTTGGCGGTGGGACTGAACACCGGGGAGCTGTTTTTT
CDR3aa: CASSLAVGLNTGELFF

abundance: NA
j_gene: TRBJ1-5
d_gene: NA
v_gene: TRBV5-5
CDR3nt: TGTGCCAGCAGCTTGGGACAGTATAGCAATCAGCCCCAGCATTTT
CDR3aa: CASSLGQYSNQPQHF

abundance: few
j_gene: TRBJ2-7
d_gene: NA
v_gene: TRBV2
CDR3nt: TGTGCCAGCAGCCGCGCCGTTCAAGCTGAGCAGTACTTC
CDR3aa: CASSRAVQAEQYF

abundance: NA
j_gene: TRBJ1-3
d_gene: TRBD1
v_gene: TRBV9
CDR3nt: TGTGCCAGCAGCCCGCAAAGGGACAGCTCTGGAAACACCATATATTTT
CDR3aa: CASSPQRDSSGNTIYF

abundance: NA
j_gene: TRBJ2-7
d_gene: NA
v_gene: TRBV6-5
CDR3nt: TGTGCCAGCAGTTACTCGACAGTAGACTACGAGCAGTACTTC
CDR3aa: CASSYSTVDYEQYF

abundance: NA
j_gene: TRBJ1-2
d_gene: NA
v_gene: TRBV28
CDR3nt: TGTGCCAGCAGTTTATGGGGGGGGGACTATGGCTACACCTTC
CDR3aa: CASSLWGGDYGYTF